Only a few counts were recorded for the clone carrying this TCR beta chain. Patients in Seattle were enrolled during active infection, then followed longitudinally. This entry belongs to a study of blood T cell repertoires in COVID-19. V was trimmed by 4 bases and J by 7 bases, leaving 19 bases between them. The CDR3 runs 16 residues. The germline V gene has CDR1 MDHEN and CDR2 SYDVKM. Authors' data handling: Nucleated cell number was recorded as an estimate derived from reference gene primer amplification. Assay used: immunoSEQ multiplex PCR; TCRdb lists only in-frame clones, some missing. V, J and clone size are those of that table, while D and trimming were read from the DNA. The table has roughly 170,000 clones, 60% to 85% seen once.

The chain is built from TRBV28 and TRBJ1-4, with a tentative D call TRBD1 (6 bases). Sequencing was done on a sample of peripheral blood. This sequence originates from a woman aged 55-70 years with COVID-19, enrolled during active disease. CDR3 nucleotides: TGTGCCAGCAGTTCGTACCAAGGGGGAGGGGGTGAAAAACTGTTTTTT. This encodes CASSSYQGGGGEKLFF.